Below, one T cell receptor (beta chain) is given with its context. Assay used: immunoSEQ multiplex PCR; TCRdb lists only in-frame clones, some missing. The data contain around 230,000 clones, over 90% of them seen just once; the ten biggest clones take up over 1.2%. CDR3 size: 13 residues. Per the germline V gene, CDR1 is MNHEY and CDR2 is SMNVEV (reference sequence). This record belongs to a study of control samples from healthy donors and cancer patients. The gene calls are TRBV27 and TRBJ2-1; 9 bases are a match to TRBD1. The TCR was taken from a man in his fifties or sixties in good health. Sequenced material: blood. The CDR3 coding sequence is TGTGTCGGACAGGGGCCGGAGCCCAATGAGCAGTTCTTC. Translation gives CVGQGPEPNEQFF.